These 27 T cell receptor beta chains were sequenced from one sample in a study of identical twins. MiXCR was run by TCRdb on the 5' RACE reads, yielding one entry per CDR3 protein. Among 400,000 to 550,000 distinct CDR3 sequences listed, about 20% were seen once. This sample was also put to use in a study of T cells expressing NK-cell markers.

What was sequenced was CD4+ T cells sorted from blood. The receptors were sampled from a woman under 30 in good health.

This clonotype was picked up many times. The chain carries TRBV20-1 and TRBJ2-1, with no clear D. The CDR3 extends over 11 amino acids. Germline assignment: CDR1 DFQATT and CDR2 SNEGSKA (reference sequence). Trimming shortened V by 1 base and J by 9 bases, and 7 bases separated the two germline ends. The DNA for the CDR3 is TGCAGTGCTAGAGGTGGTGTTGAGCAGTTCTTC. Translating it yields CSARGGVEQFF.

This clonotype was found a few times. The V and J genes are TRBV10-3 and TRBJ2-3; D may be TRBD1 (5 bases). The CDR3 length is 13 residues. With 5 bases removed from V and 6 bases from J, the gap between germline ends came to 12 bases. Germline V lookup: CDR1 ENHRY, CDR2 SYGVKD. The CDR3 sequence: CAISTSDTDTQYF. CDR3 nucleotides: TGTGCCATCAGTACCTCGGACACCGATACGCAGTATTTT.

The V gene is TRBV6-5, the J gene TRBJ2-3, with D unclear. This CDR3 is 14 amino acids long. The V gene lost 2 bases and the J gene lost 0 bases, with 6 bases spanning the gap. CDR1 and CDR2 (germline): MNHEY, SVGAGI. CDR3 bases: TGTGCCAGCAGTTACGGAGCGAGCACAGATACGCAGTATTTT. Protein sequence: CASSYGASTDTQYF.

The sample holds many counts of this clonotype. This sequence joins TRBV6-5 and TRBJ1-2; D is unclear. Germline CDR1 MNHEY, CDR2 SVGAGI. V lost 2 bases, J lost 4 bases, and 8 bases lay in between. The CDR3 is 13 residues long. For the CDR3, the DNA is TGTGCCAGCAGTTACGGCGGCACCTATGGCTACACCTTC. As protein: CASSYGGTYGYTF.

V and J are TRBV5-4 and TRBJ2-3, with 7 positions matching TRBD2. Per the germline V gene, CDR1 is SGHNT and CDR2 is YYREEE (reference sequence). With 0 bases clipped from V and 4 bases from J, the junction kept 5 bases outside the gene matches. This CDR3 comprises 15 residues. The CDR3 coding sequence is TGTGCCAGCAGCTTGGATCTCAGCGGGGCAGATACGCAGTATTTT. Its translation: CASSLDLSGADTQYF.

In DNA, the CDR3 is TGCAGTGCTTATCCACGGGGGGCCTCCTACGAGCAGTACTTC. Encoded protein: CSAYPRGASYEQYF. The chain is built from TRBV20-1 and TRBJ2-7; D is perhaps TRBD2 (7 bases). Germline V gene data show CDR1 as DFQATT and CDR2 as SNEGSKA (reference sequence). CDR3 length equals 14 residues. V gave up 5 bases and J gave up 0 bases, with 14 bases separating them.

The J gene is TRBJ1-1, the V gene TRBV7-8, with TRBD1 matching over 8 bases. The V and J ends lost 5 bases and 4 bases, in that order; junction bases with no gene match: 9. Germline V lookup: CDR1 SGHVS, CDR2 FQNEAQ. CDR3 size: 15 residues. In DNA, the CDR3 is TGTGCCAGCAGCGCTCAGGGGGCTGGGGTCACTGAAGCTTTCTTT. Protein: CASSAQGAGVTEAFF.

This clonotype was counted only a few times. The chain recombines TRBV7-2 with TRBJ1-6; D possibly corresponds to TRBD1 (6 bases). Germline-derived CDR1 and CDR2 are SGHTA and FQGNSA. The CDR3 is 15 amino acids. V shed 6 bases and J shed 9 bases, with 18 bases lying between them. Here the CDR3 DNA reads TGTGCCAGCAGACCCGACAGGTCCGAACGTTCACCCCTCCACTTT. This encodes CASRPDRSERSPLHF.

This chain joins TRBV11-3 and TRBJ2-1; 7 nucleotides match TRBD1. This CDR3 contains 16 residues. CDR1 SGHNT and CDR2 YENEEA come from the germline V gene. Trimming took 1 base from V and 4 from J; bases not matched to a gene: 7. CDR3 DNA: TGTGCCAGCAGCTTAGGAGGGACAGCTATTTACAATGAGCAGTTCTTC. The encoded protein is CASSLGGTAIYNEQFF.

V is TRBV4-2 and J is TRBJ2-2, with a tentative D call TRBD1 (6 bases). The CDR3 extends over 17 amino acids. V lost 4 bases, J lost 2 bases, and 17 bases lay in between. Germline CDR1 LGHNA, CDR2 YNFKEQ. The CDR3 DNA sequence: TGTGCCAGCAGCCCTCGAAGCAGGGGCACTAACACCGGGGAGCTGTTTTTT. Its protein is CASSPRSRGTNTGELFF.

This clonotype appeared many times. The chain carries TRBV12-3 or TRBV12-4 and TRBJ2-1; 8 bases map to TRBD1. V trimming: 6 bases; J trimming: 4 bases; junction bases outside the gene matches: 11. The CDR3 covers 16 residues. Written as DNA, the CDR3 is TGTGCCAGCAGCCCCCCCCTCGACAGGGGTTACAATGAGCAGTTCTTC. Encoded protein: CASSPPLDRGYNEQFF.

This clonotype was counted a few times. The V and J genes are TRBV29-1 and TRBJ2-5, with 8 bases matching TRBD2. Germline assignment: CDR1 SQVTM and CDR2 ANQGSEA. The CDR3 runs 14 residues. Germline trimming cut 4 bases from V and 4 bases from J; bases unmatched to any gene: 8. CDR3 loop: CSVADGTRGETQYF. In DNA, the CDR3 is TGCAGCGTTGCGGATGGGACTAGGGGAGAGACCCAGTACTTC. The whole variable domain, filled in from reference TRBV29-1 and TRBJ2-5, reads SAVISQKPSRDICQRGTSLTIQCQVDSQVTMMFWYRQQPGQSLTLIATANQGSEATYESGFVIDKFPISRPNLTFSTLTVSNMSPEDSSIYLCSVADGTRGETQYFGPGTRLLVL.

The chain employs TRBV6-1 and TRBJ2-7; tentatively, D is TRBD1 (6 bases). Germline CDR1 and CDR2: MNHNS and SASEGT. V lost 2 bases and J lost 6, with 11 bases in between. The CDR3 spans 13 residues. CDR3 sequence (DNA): TGTGCCAGCAGTGAACAGGGGATGGGCGAGCAGTACTTC. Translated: CASSEQGMGEQYF.

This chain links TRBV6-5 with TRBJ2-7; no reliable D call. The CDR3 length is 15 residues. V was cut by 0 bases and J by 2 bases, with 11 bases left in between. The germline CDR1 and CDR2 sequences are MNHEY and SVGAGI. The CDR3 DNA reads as TGTGCCAGCAGTTACTCGTCCCGGCCAGCCTACGAGCAGTACTTC. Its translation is CASSYSSRPAYEQYF.

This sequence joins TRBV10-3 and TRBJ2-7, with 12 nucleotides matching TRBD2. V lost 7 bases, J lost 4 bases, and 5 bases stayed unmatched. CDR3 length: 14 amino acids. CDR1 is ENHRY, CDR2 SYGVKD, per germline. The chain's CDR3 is CAITAGLAGYEQYF. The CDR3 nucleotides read TGTGCCATCACGGCCGGACTAGCGGGGTACGAGCAGTACTTC.

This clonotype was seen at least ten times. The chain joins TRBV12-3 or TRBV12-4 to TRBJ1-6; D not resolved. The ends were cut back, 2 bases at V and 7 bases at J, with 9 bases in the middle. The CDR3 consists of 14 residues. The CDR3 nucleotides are TGTGCCAGCAGTTTACTGGCCTTGAATTCACCCCTCCACTTT. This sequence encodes CASSLLALNSPLHF.

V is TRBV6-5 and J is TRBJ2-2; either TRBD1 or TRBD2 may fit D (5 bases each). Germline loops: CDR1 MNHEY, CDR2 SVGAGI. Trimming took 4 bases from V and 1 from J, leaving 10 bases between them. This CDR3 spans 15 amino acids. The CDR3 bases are TGTGCCAGCAGTTCGGGACCCTTGAACACCGGGGAGCTGTTTTTT. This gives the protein CASSSGPLNTGELFF.

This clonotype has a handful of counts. CDR3 residues: CASSSLSGGDYEQYF. Here the CDR3 DNA reads TGCGCCAGCAGCTCCCTTAGCGGGGGAGACTACGAGCAGTACTTC. The rearrangement links TRBV5-1 to TRBJ2-7; 9 bases are shared with TRBD2. The V and J ends lost 3 bases and 3 bases, in that order; junction bases with no gene match: 7. This CDR3 comprises 15 residues. Germline-derived CDR1 and CDR2 are SGHRS and YFSETQ.

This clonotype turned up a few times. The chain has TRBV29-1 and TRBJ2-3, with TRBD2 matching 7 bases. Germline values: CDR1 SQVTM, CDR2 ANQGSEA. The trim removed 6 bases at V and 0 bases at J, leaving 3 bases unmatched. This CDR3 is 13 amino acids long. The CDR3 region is CSVTAGSTDTQYF. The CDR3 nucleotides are TGCAGCGTAACAGCGGGGAGCACAGATACGCAGTATTTT.

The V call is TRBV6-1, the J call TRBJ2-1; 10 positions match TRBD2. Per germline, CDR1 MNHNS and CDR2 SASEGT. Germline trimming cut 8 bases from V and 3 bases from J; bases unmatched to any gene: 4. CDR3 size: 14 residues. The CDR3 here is CASAQREGYNEQFF. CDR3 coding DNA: TGTGCCAGCGCGCAGCGGGAGGGCTACAATGAGCAGTTCTTC.

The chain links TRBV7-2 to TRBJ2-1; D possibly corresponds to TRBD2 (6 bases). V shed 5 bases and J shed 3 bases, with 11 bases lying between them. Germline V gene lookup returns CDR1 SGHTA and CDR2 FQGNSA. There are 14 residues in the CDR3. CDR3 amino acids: CASSRPGVYNEQFF. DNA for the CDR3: TGTGCCAGCAGCCGTCCGGGAGTCTACAATGAGCAGTTCTTC.

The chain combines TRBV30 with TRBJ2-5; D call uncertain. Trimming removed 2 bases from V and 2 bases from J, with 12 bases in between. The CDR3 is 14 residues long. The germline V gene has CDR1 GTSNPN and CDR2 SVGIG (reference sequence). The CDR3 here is CAWSRNTHQETQYF. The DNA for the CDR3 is TGTGCCTGGAGTCGGAACACGCATCAAGAGACCCAGTACTTC.

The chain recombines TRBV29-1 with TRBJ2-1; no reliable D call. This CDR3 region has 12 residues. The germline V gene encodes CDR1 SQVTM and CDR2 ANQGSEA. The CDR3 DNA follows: TGCACTGTAGCCAGGTCCTACAATGAGCAGTTCTTC. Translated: CTVARSYNEQFF.

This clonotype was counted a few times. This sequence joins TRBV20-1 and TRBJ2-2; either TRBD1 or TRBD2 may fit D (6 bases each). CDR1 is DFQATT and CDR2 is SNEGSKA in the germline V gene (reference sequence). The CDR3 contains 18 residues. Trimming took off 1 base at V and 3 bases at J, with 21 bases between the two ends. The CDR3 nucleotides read TGCAGTGCTAGAGCGACGTTTGGGGGCGGGACTCACACCGGGGAGCTGTTTTTT. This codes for CSARATFGGGTHTGELFF.

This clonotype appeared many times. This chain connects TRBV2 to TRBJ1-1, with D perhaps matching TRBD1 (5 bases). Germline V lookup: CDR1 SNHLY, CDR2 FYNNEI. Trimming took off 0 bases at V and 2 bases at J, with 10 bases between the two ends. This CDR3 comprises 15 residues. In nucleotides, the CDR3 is TGTGCCAGCAGTGAAGCTGGGACGCCAAACACTGAAGCTTTCTTT. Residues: CASSEAGTPNTEAFF.

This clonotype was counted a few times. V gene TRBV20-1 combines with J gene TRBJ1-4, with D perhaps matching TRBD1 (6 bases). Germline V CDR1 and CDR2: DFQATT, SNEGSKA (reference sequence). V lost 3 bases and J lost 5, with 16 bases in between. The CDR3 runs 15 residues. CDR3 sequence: CSARRFGTRNEKLFF. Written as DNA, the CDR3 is TGCAGTGCTAGGAGGTTCGGGACAAGGAATGAAAAACTGTTTTTT.

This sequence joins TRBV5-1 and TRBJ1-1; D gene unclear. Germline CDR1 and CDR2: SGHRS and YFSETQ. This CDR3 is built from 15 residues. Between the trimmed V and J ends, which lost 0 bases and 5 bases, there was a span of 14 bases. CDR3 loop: CASSLEASASTEAFF. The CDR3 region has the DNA TGCGCCAGCAGCTTGGAGGCGTCAGCCTCTACTGAAGCTTTCTTT.